The 18 T cell receptor beta chains presented below share a single source sample, sequenced in a study of blood T cell repertoires in COVID-19. The data were produced by immunoSEQ multiplex PCR, yet TCRdb's version contains in-frame clones alone and is incomplete. The sample has some 180,000 clones, nearly 90% seen once; the top ten hold 15% to 20%. Specimen: peripheral blood. The receptors shown here come from a man aged 45-65 years with COVID-19, enrolled during active disease.

Remarks on this clone: This specimen includes other DNA sequences encoding the same CDR3. The rearrangement uses TRBV3-1 (or the pseudogene TRBV3-2) and TRBJ2-7; TRBD2 agrees at 12 bases. The germline CDR1 and CDR2 sequences are LGHDT and YNNKEL (reference sequence). V lost 1 base, J lost 3 bases, and 1 base stayed unmatched. This CDR3 comprises 15 residues. The CDR3 bases are TGTGCCAGCAGCCAAGGACTAGCGGGAGTCTACGAGCAGTACTTC. It specifies CASSQGLAGVYEQYF.

This chain joins TRBV25-1 and TRBJ2-7, with D possibly matching TRBD2 (5 bases). This CDR3 has 14 residues. The V and J ends lost 5 bases and 0 bases respectively, with 11 bases between them. Germline V gives CDR1 MGHDK, CDR2 SYGVNS. CDR3 bases: TGTGCCAGCAGTCCCCTCGCGGGCTCCTACGAGCAGTACTTC. Translated: CASSPLAGSYEQYF.

A few counts support this clone. The chain recombines TRBV2 with TRBJ2-3; possibly TRBD2 for D (5 bases). V was clipped by 4 bases and J by 2 bases, with 10 bases between them. There are 14 residues in the CDR3. Germline CDR1 and CDR2: SNHLY and FYNNEI. The CDR3 DNA sequence: TGTGCCAGCAGTGCCGACTACTTCACAGATACGCAGTATTTT. Amino acids: CASSADYFTDTQYF.

The chain carries TRBV29-1 and TRBJ1-3; unclear D gene. The V end was cut by 6 bases, the J end by 3 bases, with 9 bases between. This CDR3 region has 12 residues. CDR1 is SQVTM and CDR2 is ANQGSEA in the germline V gene. CDR3 coding DNA: TGCAGCGTCAGCGTAAATGGAAACACCATATATTTT. Protein product: CSVSVNGNTIYF.

The rearrangement links TRBV9 to TRBJ2-1, with D perhaps matching TRBD2 (5 bases). Germline CDR1 is SGDLS and CDR2 is YYNGEE. Trimming shortened V by 3 bases and J by 3 bases, and 10 bases separated the two germline ends. This CDR3 contains 14 residues. This CDR3 reads CASSGGEVYNEQFF. The CDR3 nucleotides read TGTGCCAGCAGCGGGGGAGAAGTCTACAATGAGCAGTTCTTC. Supplemented by reference TRBV9 and TRBJ2-1, the full variable domain reads DSGVTQTPKHLITATGQRVTLRCSPRSGDLSVYWYQQSLDQGLQFLIQYYNGEERAKGNILERFSAQQFPDLHSELNLSSLELGDSALYFCASSGGEVYNEQFFGPGTRLTVL.

The rearrangement links TRBV5-1 to TRBJ1-2; TRBD1 agrees at 7 bases. Trimming took 0 bases from V and 0 from J; bases not matched to a gene: 5. Germline-derived CDR1 and CDR2 are SGHRS and YFSETQ. The CDR3 length is 16 residues. DNA for the CDR3: TGCGCCAGCAGCTTGGCGGGGGACAGTTCTAACTATGGCTACACCTTC. Amino acids: CASSLAGDSSNYGYTF. Together with reference TRBV5-1 and TRBJ1-2, the CDR3 gives the full variable domain: KAGVTQTPRYLIKTRGQQVTLSCSPISGHRSVSWYQQTPGQGLQFLFEYFSETQRNKGNFPGRFSGRQFSNSRSEMNVSTLELGDSALYLCASSLAGDSSNYGYTFGSGTRLTVV.

There are a few counts of this clone. CDR3 sequence (DNA): TGCGCCAGCAGCCCAGGGGGCGATGAGCAGTTCTTC. The encoded protein is CASSPGGDEQFF. The chain employs TRBV4-3 and TRBJ2-1; 8 nucleotides match TRBD1. Per the germline V gene, CDR1 is LGHNA and CDR2 is YSLEER. Unmatched junction bases numbered 1, after V lost 4 bases and J lost 8 bases. This CDR3 comprises 12 residues.

The chain recombines TRBV7-2 with TRBJ1-1; TRBD1 might be the D (5 bases). This CDR3 comprises 18 residues. The germline CDR1 and CDR2 sequences are SGHTA and FQGNSA. Trimming pared 2 bases from V and 1 base from J, leaving 20 bases between. The CDR3 sequence is CASSLYLLGQIKNTEAFF. CDR3 nucleotide sequence: TGTGCCAGCAGCTTATATCTATTGGGGCAGATTAAGAACACTGAAGCTTTCTTT.

The rearrangement uses TRBV29-1 and TRBJ1-2; D ambiguous. Germline CDR1 is SQVTM and CDR2 is ANQGSEA. This CDR3 has 12 amino acids. The germline V and J ends were trimmed by 4 bases and 1 base, with 7 bases remaining between them. The CDR3 loop is CSVVPLNYGYTF. Here the CDR3 DNA reads TGCAGCGTTGTTCCCCTTAACTATGGCTACACCTTC.

This clone was counted only a few times. This CDR3 is CASSKGGSKRSEAFF. The CDR3 DNA sequence: TGTGCCAGCTCTAAAGGGGGATCAAAACGGTCTGAAGCTTTCTTT. The chain is built from TRBV6-5 and TRBJ1-1; the D gene is possibly TRBD1 (6 bases). CDR1 and CDR2 from the germline V gene are MNHEY and SVGAGI. The CDR3 spans 15 residues. V was shortened by 8 bases and J by 6 bases, with 22 bases between the two germline ends.

The chain joins TRBV19 to TRBJ2-5, with 9 bases lining up with TRBD2. V lost 5 bases and J lost 2; bases outside the gene matches: 6. Germline lookup yields CDR1 LNHDA and CDR2 SQIVND (reference sequence). The CDR3 covers 15 residues. The CDR3 DNA sequence: TGTGCCAGTAGTCCCGCGGGGGGGCCTCAAGAGACCCAGTACTTC. It codes for CASSPAGGPQETQYF.

The V call is TRBV24-1, the J call TRBJ2-1; D is perhaps TRBD2 (6 bases). The V end lost 3 bases, the J end lost 7 bases, and 18 bases lay between the germline ends. Germline V CDR1 and CDR2: KGHDR, SFDVKD. This CDR3 is 16 amino acids long. The CDR3 is CATSDLIPGLRNEQFF. The DNA of the CDR3 is TGTGCCACCAGTGATCTAATTCCGGGACTCCGAAATGAGCAGTTCTTC.

The rearrangement uses TRBV3-1 (or the pseudogene TRBV3-2) and TRBJ1-2; weak D call: TRBD1 (6 bases). Germline V gene sequence: CDR1 LGHDT, CDR2 YNNKEL (reference sequence). V shed 6 bases and J shed 6 bases, with 14 bases lying between them. This CDR3 spans 13 amino acids. Here the CDR3 reads CASRKTGRDGYTF. CDR3 sequence (DNA): TGTGCCAGCAGGAAAACAGGGAGGGATGGCTACACCTTC.

The CDR3 is CASKEGPSYGYTF. CDR3 coding DNA: TGTGCCAGCAAGGAGGGCCCCAGCTATGGCTACACCTTC. The J gene is TRBJ1-2, the V gene TRBV2; D is unresolved. Germline CDR1 SNHLY, CDR2 FYNNEI. The CDR3 consists of 13 residues. Deletions cut 7 bases from V and 4 bases from J, with 13 bases between.

This chain links TRBV18 with TRBJ2-7; D is perhaps TRBD1 (5 bases). Germline CDR1 reads KGHSH; CDR2 reads LQKENI. Deletions cut 3 bases from V and 4 bases from J, with 10 bases between. This CDR3 has 13 amino acids. CDR3 nucleotides: TGTGCCAGCTCACCTAACTCAGGGTACGAGCAGTACTTC. It translates to CASSPNSGYEQYF.

This clone was recorded only once. The chain joins TRBV7-2 to TRBJ2-5, with D perhaps matching TRBD2 (5 bases). This CDR3 is built from 16 residues. Trimming stripped 7 bases from V and 2 bases from J, with 20 bases between. The V gene's germline CDR1 is SGHTA and CDR2 FQGNSA. For the CDR3, the DNA is TGTGCCAGCAACCAATTTCGGGGTGGGTTACAAGAGACCCAGTACTTC. Encoded protein: CASNQFRGGLQETQYF. Full variable domain (missing parts from reference TRBV7-2 and TRBJ2-5): GAGVSQSPSNKVTEKGKDVELRCDPISGHTALYWYRQSLGQGLEFLIYFQGNSAPDKSGLPSDRFSAERTGGSVSTLTIQRTQQEDSAVYLCASNQFRGGLQETQYFGPGTRLLVL.

This clone was seen only a few times. The chain joins TRBV4-3 to TRBJ1-2; the D gene is possibly TRBD1 (5 bases). Germline CDR1 and CDR2: LGHNA and YSLEER. The CDR3 consists of 14 residues. The ends were cut back, 0 bases at V and 7 bases at J, with 12 bases in the middle. The CDR3 nucleotides read TGCGCCAGCAGCCAAGAGGGGCAGGGTCGTGGCTACACCTTC. This gives the protein CASSQEGQGRGYTF.

This chain joins TRBV30 and TRBJ2-3; 7 bases align to TRBD2. The CDR3 has 16 residues. CDR1 GTSNPN and CDR2 SVGIG come from the germline V gene (reference sequence). The V and J ends lost 0 bases and 2 bases, in that order; junction bases with no gene match: 8. CDR3 DNA: TGTGCCTGGAGTGTTAATCTAGCGGAAAACACAGATACGCAGTATTTT. This gives the protein CAWSVNLAENTDTQYF.